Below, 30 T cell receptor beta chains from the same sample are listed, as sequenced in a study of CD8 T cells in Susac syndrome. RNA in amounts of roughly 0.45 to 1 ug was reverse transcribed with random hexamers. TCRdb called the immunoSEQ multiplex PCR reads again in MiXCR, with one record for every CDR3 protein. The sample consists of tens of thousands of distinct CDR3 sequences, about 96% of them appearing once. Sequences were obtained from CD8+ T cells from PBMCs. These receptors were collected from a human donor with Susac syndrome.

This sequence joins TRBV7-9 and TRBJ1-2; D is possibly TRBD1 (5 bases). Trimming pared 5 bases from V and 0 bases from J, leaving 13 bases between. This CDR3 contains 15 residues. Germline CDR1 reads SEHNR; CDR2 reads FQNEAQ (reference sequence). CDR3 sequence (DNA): TGTGCCAGCAGCCCCCCGGGACTTTCTAACTATGGCTACACCTTC. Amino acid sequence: CASSPPGLSNYGYTF.

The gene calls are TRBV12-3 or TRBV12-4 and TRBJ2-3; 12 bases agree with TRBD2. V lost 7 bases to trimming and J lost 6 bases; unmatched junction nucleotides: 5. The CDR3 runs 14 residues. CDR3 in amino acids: CASTRLAGADTQYF. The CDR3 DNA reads TGTGCCAGCACCCGACTAGCGGGGGCGGATACGCAGTATTTT.

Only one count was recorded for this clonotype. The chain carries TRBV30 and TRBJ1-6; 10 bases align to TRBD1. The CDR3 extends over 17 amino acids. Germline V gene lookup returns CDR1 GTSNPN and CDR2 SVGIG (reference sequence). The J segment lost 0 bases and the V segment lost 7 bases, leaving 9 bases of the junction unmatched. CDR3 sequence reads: CAFPLGTGDSYNSPLHF. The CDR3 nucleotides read TGTGCCTTCCCCCTCGGGACAGGGGACTCCTATAATTCACCCCTCCACTTT.

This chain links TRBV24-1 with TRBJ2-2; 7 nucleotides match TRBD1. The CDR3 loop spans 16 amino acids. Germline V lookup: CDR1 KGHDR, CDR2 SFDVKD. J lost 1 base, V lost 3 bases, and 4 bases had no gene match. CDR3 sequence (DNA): TGTGCCACCAGTGATGTGGACAGGCTGAACACCGGGGAGCTGTTTTTT. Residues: CATSDVDRLNTGELFF.

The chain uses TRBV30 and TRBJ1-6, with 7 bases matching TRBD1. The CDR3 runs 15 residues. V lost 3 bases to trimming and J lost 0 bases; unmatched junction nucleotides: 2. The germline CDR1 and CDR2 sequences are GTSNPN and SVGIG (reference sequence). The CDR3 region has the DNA TGTGCCTGGAGAAGGACAGGCTCCTATAATTCACCCCTCCACTTT. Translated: CAWRRTGSYNSPLHF.

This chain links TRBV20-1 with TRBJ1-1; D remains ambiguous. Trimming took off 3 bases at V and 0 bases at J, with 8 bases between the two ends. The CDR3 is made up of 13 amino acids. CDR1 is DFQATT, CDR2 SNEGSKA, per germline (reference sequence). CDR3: CSASARLNTEAFF. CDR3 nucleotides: TGCAGTGCTAGTGCCCGATTGAACACTGAAGCTTTCTTT.

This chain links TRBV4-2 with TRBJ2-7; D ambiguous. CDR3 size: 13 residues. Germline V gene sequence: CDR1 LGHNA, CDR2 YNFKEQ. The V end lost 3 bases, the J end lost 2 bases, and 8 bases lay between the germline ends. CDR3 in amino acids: CASSQASTYEQYF. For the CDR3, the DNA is TGTGCCAGCAGCCAGGCTTCGACCTACGAGCAGTACTTC.

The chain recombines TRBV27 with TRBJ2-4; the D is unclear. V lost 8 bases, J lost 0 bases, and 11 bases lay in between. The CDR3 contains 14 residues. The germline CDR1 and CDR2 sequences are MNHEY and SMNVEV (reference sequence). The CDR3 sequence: CASPTGLAKNIQYF. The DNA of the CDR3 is TGTGCCAGCCCTACCGGCTTAGCCAAAAACATTCAGTACTTC.

The CDR3 here is CASSQDRGGGGGYTF. CDR3 in DNA: TGCGCCAGCAGCCAAGACCGCGGCGGGGGAGGGGGCTACACCTTC. This chain joins TRBV4-3 and TRBJ1-2; possible D gene TRBD1, 5 bases. CDR1 is LGHNA and CDR2 is YSLEER in the germline V gene. The ends were cut back, 0 bases at V and 8 bases at J, with 16 bases in the middle. The CDR3 is 15 residues long.

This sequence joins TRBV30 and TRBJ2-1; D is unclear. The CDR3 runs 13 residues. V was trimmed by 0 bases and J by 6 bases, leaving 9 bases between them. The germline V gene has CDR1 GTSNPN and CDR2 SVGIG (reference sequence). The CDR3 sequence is CAWSVGTRNEQFF. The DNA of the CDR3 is TGTGCCTGGAGTGTTGGTACCCGCAATGAGCAGTTCTTC.

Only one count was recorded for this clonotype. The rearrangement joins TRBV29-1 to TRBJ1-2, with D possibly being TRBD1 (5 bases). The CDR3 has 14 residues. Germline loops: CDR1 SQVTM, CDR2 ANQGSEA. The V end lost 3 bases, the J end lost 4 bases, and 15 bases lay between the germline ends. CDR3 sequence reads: CSVDRGRNVYGYTF. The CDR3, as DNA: TGCAGCGTTGATAGGGGCAGGAATGTCTATGGCTACACCTTC.

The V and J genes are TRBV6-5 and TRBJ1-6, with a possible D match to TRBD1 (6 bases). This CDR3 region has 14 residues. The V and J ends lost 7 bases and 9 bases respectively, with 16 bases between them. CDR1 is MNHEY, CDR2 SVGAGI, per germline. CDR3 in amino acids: CASTLNRERSPLHF. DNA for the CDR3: TGTGCCAGCACCTTGAACAGGGAGCGTTCACCCCTCCACTTT.

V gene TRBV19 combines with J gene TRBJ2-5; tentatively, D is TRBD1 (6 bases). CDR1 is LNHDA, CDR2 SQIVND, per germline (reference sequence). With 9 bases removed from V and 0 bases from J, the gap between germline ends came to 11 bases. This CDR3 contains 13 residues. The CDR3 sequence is CASYGQNQETQYF. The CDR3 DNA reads TGTGCCAGCTACGGACAGAACCAAGAGACCCAGTACTTC.

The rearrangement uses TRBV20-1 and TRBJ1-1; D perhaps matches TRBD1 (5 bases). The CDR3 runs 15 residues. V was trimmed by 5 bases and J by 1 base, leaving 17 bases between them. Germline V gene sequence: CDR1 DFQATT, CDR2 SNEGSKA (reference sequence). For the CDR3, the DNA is TGCAGTGCTCGAACGGAGCAGGGATGGAACACTGAAGCTTTCTTT. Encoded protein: CSARTEQGWNTEAFF.

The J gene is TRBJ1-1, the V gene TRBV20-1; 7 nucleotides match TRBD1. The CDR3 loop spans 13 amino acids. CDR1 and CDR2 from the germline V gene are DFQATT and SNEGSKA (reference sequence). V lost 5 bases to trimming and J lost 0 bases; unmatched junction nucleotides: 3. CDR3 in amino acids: CSASGQLNTEAFF. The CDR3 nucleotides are TGCAGTGCTTCGGGACAGCTGAACACTGAAGCTTTCTTT.

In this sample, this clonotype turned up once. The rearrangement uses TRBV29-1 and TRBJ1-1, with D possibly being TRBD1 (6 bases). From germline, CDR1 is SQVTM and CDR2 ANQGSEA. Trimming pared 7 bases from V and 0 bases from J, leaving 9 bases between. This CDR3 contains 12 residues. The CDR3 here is CSADRLNTEAFF. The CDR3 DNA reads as TGCAGCGCTGACAGGCTGAACACTGAAGCTTTCTTT.

The CDR3 DNA reads as TGTGCCTGGAGTGTACACAGGAGAACCTCCTATAATTCACCCCTCCACTTT. Translating gives CAWSVHRRTSYNSPLHF. This chain links TRBV30 with TRBJ1-6; a weak D match, TRBD1 (5 bases). Germline V lookup: CDR1 GTSNPN, CDR2 SVGIG (reference sequence). The CDR3 length is 17 residues. Trimming took 0 bases from V and 0 from J, leaving 12 bases between them.

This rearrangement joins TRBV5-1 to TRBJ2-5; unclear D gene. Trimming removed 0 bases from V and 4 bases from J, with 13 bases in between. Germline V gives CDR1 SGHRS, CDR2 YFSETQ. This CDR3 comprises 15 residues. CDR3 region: CASSLGWVIGETQYF. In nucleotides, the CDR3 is TGCGCCAGCAGCTTGGGGTGGGTTATTGGAGAGACCCAGTACTTC.

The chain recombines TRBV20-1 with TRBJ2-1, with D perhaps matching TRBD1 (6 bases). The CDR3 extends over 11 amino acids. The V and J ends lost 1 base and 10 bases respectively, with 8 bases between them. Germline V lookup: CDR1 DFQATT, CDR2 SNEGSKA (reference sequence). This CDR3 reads CSARAGTEQFF. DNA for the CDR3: TGCAGTGCTAGAGCGGGGACAGAGCAGTTCTTC.

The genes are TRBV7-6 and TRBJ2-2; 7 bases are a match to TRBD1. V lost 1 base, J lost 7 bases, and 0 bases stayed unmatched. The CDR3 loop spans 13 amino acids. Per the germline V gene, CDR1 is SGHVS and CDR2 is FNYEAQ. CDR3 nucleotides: TGTGCCAGCAGCTTAGGACAGGGCGGGGAGCTGTTTTTT. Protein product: CASSLGQGGELFF.

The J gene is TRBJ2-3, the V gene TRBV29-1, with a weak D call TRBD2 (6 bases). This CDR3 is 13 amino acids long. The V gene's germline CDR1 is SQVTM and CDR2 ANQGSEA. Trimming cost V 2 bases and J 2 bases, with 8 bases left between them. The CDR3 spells CSVEKLATDTQYF. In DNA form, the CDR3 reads TGCAGCGTTGAAAAACTAGCCACAGATACGCAGTATTTT.

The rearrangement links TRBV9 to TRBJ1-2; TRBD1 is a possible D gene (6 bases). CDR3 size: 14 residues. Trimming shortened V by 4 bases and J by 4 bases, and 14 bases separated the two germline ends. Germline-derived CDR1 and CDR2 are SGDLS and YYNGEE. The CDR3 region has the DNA TGTGCCAGCAGCAACACCAGGGGAGGCTATGGCTACACCTTC. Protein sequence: CASSNTRGGYGYTF.

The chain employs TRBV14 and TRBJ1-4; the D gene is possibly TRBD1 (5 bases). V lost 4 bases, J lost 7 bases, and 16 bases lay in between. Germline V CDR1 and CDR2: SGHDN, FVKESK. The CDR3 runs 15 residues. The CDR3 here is CASSRDGPRGEKLFF. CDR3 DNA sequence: TGTGCCAGCAGCCGGGACGGGCCTAGAGGTGAAAAACTGTTTTTT.

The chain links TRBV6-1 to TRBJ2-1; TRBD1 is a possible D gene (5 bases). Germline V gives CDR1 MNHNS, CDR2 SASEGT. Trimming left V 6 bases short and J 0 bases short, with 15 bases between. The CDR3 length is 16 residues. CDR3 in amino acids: CASSTLTGDSYNEQFF. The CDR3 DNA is TGTGCCAGCAGCACGCTTACAGGAGACTCCTACAATGAGCAGTTCTTC.

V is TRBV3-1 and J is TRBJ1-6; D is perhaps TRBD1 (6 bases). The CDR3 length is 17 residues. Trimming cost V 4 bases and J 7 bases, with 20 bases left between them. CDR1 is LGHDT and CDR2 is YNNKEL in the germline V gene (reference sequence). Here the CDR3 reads CASSPPSGGAPNSPLHF. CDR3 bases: TGTGCCAGCAGCCCACCGAGCGGGGGCGCCCCGAATTCACCCCTCCACTTT.

The CDR3 is CSARGQWGRGNLYEQYF. The CDR3 DNA sequence: TGCAGTGCTAGAGGGCAGTGGGGGAGGGGGAACCTCTACGAGCAGTACTTC. The chain is built from TRBV20-1 and TRBJ2-7, with D perhaps matching TRBD2 (7 bases). The germline gives CDR1 DFQATT, CDR2 SNEGSKA (reference sequence). Trimming cost V 1 base and J 3 bases, with 22 bases left between them. The CDR3 length is 17 residues.

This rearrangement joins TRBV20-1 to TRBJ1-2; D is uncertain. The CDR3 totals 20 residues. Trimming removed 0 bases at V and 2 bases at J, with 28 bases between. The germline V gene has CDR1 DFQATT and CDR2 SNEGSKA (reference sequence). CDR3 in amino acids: CSARDRDINVPTRPNYGYTF. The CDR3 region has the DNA TGCAGTGCTAGAGATCGGGATATCAACGTCCCGACAAGACCAAACTATGGCTACACCTTC.

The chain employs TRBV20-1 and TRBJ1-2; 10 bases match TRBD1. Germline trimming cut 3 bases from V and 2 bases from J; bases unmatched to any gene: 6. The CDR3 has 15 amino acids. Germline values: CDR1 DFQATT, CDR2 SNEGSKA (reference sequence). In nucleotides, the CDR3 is TGCAGTGCTAGGGTCCCGGGACAGGGGAACTATGGCTACACCTTC. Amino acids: CSARVPGQGNYGYTF.

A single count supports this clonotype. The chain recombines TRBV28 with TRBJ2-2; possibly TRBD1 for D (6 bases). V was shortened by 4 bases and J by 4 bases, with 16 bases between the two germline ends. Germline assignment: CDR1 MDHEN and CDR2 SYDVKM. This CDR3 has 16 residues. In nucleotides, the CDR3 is TGTGCCAGCAGTTCCGAGGGACCCAGGGGCACCGGGGAGCTGTTTTTT. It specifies CASSSEGPRGTGELFF.

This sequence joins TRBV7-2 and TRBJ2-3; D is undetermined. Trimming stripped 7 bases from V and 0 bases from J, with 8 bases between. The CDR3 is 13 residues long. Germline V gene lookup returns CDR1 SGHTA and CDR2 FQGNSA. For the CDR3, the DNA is TGTGCCAGCACGGTTCCTAGCACAGATACGCAGTATTTT. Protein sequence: CASTVPSTDTQYF. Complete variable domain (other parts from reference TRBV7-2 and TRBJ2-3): GAGVSQSPSNKVTEKGKDVELRCDPISGHTALYWYRQSLGQGLEFLIYFQGNSAPDKSGLPSDRFSAERTGGSVSTLTIQRTQQEDSAVYLCASTVPSTDTQYFGPGTRLTVL.